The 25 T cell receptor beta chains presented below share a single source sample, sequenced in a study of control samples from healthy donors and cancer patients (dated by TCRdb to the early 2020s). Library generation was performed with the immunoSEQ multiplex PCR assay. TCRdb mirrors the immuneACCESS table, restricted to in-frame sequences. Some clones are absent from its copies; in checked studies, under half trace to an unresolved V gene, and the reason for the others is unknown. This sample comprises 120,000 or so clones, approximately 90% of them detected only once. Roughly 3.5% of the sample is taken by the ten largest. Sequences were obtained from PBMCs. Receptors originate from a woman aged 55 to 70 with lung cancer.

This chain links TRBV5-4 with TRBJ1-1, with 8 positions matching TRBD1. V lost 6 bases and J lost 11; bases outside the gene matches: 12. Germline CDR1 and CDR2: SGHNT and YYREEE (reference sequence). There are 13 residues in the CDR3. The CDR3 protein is CASTSRGQGSAFF. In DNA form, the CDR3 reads TGTGCCAGCACTTCCAGGGGGCAGGGTAGCGCTTTCTTT.

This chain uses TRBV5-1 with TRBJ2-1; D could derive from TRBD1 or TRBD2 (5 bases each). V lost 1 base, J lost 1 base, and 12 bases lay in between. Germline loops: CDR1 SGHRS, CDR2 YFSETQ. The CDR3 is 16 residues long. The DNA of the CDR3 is TGCGCCAGCAGCTTGACGGGACGGTTGTCCTACAATGAGCAGTTCTTC. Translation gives CASSLTGRLSYNEQFF.

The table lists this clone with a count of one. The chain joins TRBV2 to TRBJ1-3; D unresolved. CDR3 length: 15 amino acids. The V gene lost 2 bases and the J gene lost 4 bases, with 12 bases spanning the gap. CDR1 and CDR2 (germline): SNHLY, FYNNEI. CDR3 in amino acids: CASSEFRAGGNTIYF. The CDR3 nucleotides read TGTGCCAGCAGTGAATTTAGGGCGGGCGGAAACACCATATATTTT.

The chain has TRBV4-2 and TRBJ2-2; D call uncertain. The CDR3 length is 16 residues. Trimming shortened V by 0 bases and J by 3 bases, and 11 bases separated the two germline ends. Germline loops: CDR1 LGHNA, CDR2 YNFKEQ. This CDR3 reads CASSQDRSVDTGELFF. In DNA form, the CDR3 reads TGTGCCAGCAGCCAAGATAGGAGTGTTGACACCGGGGAGCTGTTTTTT.

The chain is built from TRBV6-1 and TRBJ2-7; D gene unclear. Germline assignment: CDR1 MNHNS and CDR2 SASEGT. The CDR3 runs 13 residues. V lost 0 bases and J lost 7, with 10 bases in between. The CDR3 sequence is CASSEAVIREQYF. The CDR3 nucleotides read TGTGCCAGCAGTGAAGCGGTTATCAGGGAGCAGTACTTC.

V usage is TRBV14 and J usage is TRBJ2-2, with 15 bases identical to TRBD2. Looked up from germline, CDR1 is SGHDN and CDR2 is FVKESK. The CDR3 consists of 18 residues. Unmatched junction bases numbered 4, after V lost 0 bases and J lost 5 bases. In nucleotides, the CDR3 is TGTGCCAGCAGCCAAGATCTGGGACTAGCGGGAGGTACCGGGGAGCTGTTTTTT. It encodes CASSQDLGLAGGTGELFF.

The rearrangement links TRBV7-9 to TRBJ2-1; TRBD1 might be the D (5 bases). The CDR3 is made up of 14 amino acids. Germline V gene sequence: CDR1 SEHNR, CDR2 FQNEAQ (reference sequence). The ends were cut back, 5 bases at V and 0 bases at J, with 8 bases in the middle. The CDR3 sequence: CASSPTGSYNEQFF. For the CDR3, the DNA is TGTGCCAGCAGCCCCACAGGCTCCTACAATGAGCAGTTCTTC. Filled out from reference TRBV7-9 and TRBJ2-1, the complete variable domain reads DTGVSQNPRHKITKRGQNVTFRCDPISEHNRLYWYRQTLGQGPEFLTYFQNEAQLEKSRLLSDRFSAERPKGSFSTLEIQRTEQGDSAMYLCASSPTGSYNEQFFGPGTRLTVL.

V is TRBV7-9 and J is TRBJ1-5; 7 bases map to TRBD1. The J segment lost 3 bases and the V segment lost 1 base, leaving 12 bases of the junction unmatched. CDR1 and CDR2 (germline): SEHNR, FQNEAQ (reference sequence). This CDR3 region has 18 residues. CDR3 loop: CASSLVGSTDRNNQPQHF. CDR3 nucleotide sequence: TGTGCCAGCAGCTTAGTGGGTAGTACGGACAGGAACAATCAGCCCCAGCATTTT.

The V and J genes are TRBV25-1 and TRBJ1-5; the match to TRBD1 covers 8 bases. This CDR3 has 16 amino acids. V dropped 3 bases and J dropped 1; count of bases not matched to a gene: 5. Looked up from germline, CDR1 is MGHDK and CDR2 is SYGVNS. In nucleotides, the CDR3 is TGTGCCAGCAGTGACGACAGGGGATGGAGCAATCAGCCCCAGCATTTT. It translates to CASSDDRGWSNQPQHF.

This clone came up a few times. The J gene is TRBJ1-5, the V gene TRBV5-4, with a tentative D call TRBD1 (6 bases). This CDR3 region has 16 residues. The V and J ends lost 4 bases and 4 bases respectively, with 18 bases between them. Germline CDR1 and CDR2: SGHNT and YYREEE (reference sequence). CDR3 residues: CASSQGGGRGNQPQHF. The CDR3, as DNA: TGTGCCAGCAGCCAAGGGGGTGGCAGGGGAAATCAGCCCCAGCATTTT.

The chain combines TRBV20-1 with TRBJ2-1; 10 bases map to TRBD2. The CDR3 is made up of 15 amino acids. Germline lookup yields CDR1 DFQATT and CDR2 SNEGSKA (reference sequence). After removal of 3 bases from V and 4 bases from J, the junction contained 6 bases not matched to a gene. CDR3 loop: CSASSSSGGYNEQFF. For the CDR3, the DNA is TGCAGTGCTAGTTCCTCTAGCGGGGGATACAATGAGCAGTTCTTC.

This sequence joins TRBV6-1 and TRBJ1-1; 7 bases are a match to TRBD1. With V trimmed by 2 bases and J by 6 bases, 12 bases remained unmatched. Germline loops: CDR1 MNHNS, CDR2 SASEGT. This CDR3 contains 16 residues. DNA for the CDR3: TGTGCCAGCAGTGAAATAGCTAGGGGGCTTATCGCTGAAGCTTTCTTT. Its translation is CASSEIARGLIAEAFF.

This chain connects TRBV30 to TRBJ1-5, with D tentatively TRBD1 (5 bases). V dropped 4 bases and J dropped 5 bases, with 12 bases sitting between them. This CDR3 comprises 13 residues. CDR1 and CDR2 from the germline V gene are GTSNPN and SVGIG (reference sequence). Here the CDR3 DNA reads TGTGCCTGGACGGTAGGGACGGATCAGCCCCAGCATTTT. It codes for CAWTVGTDQPQHF.

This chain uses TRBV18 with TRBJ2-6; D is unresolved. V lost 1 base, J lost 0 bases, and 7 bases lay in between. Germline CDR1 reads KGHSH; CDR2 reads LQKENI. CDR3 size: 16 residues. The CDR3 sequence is CASSPRRDSGANVLTF. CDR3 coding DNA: TGTGCCAGCTCACCACGAAGGGACTCTGGGGCCAACGTCCTGACTTTC.

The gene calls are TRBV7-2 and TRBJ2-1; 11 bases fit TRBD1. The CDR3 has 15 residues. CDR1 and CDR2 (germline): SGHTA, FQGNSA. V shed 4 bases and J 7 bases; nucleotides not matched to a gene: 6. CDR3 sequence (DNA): TGTGCCAGCAGCTCGCGGACAGGGGGCGGGAATGAGCAGTTCTTC. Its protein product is CASSSRTGGGNEQFF.

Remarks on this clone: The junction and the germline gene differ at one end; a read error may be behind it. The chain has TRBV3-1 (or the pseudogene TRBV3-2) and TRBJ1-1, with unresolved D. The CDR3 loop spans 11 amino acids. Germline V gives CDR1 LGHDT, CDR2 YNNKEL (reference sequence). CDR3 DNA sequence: TGTGCCAGCACCCAAGGCGCTGAAGCTTTCTTT. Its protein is CASTQGAEAFF.

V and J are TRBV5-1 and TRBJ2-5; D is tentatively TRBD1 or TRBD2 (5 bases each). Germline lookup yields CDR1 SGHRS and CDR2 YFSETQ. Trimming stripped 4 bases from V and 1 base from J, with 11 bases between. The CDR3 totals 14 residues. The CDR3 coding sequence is TGCGCCAGCAGCCCGGTGGGGGTCCAAGAGACCCAGTACTTC. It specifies CASSPVGVQETQYF.

CDR3 sequence reads: CASSLGKAGEPAYEQYF. CDR3 DNA: TGTGCCAGCAGCTTAGGTAAGGCGGGAGAGCCGGCCTACGAGCAGTACTTC. The chain is built from TRBV7-8 and TRBJ2-7, with 7 nucleotides matching TRBD2. The germline V gene has CDR1 SGHVS and CDR2 FQNEAQ. This CDR3 has 17 amino acids. V trimming: 1 base; J trimming: 2 bases; junction bases outside the gene matches: 11.

Written as DNA, the CDR3 is TGCGCCAGCGACAATCGACTAGCGGGAGACCAAGAGACCCAGTACTTC. Translating gives CASDNRLAGDQETQYF. The rearrangement joins TRBV5-1 to TRBJ2-5, with 12 bases lining up with TRBD2. V was pared by 7 bases and J by 0 bases, with 7 bases of the junction left unmatched. Germline-derived CDR1 and CDR2 are SGHRS and YFSETQ. The CDR3 is 16 residues long.

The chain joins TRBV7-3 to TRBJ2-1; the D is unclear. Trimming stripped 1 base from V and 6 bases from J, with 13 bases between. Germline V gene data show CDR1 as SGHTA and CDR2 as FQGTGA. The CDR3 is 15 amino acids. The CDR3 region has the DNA TGTGCCAGCAGCTTAAAGGGCTGGATGGGCAATGAGCAGTTCTTC. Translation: CASSLKGWMGNEQFF.

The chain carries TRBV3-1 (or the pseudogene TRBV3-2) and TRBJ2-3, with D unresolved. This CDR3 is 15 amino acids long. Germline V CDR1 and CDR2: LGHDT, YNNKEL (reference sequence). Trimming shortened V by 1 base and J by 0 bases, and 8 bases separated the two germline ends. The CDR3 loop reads CASSQAYGSTDTQYF. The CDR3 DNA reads TGTGCCAGCAGCCAAGCCTACGGGAGCACAGATACGCAGTATTTT.

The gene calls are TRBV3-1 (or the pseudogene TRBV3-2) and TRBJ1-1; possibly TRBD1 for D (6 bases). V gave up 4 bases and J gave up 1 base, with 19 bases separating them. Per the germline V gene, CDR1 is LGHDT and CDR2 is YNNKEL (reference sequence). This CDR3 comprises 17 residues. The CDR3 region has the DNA TGTGCCAGCAGCCTCGACAGGCGCCCTGTAGGGAACACTGAAGCTTTCTTT. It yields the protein CASSLDRRPVGNTEAFF.

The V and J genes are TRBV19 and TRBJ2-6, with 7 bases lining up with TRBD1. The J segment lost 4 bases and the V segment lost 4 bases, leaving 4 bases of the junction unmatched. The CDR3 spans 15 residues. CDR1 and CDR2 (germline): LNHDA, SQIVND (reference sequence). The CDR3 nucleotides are TGTGCCAGTAGTACGGACAGGACCGGGGCCAACGTCCTGACTTTC. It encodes CASSTDRTGANVLTF.

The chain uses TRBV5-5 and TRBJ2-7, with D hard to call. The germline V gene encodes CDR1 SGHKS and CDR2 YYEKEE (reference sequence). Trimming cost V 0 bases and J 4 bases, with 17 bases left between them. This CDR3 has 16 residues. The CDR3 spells CASSLAYYEVGYEQYF. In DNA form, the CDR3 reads TGTGCCAGCAGCTTGGCGTACTATGAAGTCGGGTACGAGCAGTACTTC.

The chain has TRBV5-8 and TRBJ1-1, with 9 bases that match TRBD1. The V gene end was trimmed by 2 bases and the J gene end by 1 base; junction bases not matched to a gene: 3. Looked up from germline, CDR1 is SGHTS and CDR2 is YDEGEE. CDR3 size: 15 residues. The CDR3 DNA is TGTGCCAGCAGCTTAGCGGGACAGGGGAACACTGAAGCTTTCTTT. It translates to CASSLAGQGNTEAFF.